Shown below are 18 T cell receptor beta chains from a single sample sequenced in a study of T cells after yellow fever vaccination. Via MiXCR, TCRdb re-called the 5' RACE reads, giving one row per CDR3 protein. The table shows under 400,000 distinct CDR3 sequences, with approximately 10% occurring only once. The material sequenced was PBMCs, taken on the day of the first yellow fever vaccination. The receptors derive from a man between 18 and 35 years old who received the YFV17D yellow fever vaccine.

In this sample, this clonotype turned up a few times. The chain is built from TRBV6-5 and TRBJ2-7; D is unclear. Germline CDR1 and CDR2: MNHEY and SVGAGI. CDR3 length equals 12 residues. The ends were cut back, 4 bases at V and 7 bases at J, with 11 bases in the middle. This CDR3 reads CASSFSIFEQYV. CDR3 DNA: TGTGCCAGCAGTTTCTCCATATTTGAGCAGTACGTC.

This clonotype occurred a few times. Compared with germline, one end of the junction differs, possibly owing to a read error. The V gene is TRBV7-7, the J gene TRBJ2-1; the match to TRBD2 covers 9 bases. This CDR3 is 15 amino acids long. CDR1 and CDR2 from the germline V gene are SSHAT and FNYEAQ (reference sequence). The CDR3 coding sequence is TGTGCTAGCAGCGATCTAGCGGGGCCGTACAATGAGCAGTTCTTC. This translates into CASSDLAGPYNEQFF.

A few counts support this clonotype. J is TRBJ2-2 and V is TRBV4-3; 9 bases are a match to TRBD1. The germline gives CDR1 LGHNA, CDR2 YSLEER. J was trimmed by 6 bases and V by 1 base; bases with no gene match: 9. There are 17 residues in the CDR3. The CDR3 loop is CASSQGIMGQGPGELFF. DNA of the CDR3: TGCGCCAGCAGCCAAGGAATAATGGGACAGGGACCCGGGGAGCTGTTTTTT.

The chain is built from TRBV29-1 and TRBJ2-2; 8 bases map to TRBD2. In germline, CDR1 is SQVTM, CDR2 ANQGSEA. This CDR3 region has 18 residues. The ends lost 3 bases at V and 0 bases at J; junction bases unmatched: 12. CDR3 region: CSVEGAVAGTANTGELFF. CDR3 DNA: TGCAGCGTTGAGGGGGCGGTAGCGGGGACCGCGAACACCGGGGAGCTGTTTTTT.

This clonotype occurred once. The rearrangement uses TRBV20-1 and TRBJ1-4; D call uncertain. The germline CDR1 and CDR2 sequences are DFQATT and SNEGSKA (reference sequence). The CDR3 covers 13 residues. The V gene lost 3 bases and the J gene lost 8 bases, with 13 bases spanning the gap. CDR3 protein: CSARIPNPEKLFF. In DNA, the CDR3 is TGCAGTGCTAGGATCCCAAATCCCGAAAAACTGTTTTTT.

This clonotype was picked up a small number of times. The chain carries TRBV3-1 and TRBJ2-1; 10 nucleotides align to TRBD2. This CDR3 comprises 18 residues. The V and J ends lost 1 base and 4 bases, in that order; junction bases with no gene match: 10. Germline lookup yields CDR1 LGHDT and CDR2 YNNKEL (reference sequence). CDR3 residues: CASSQVWLAGVRYNEQFF. The CDR3 nucleotides are TGTGCCAGCAGCCAAGTCTGGCTAGCGGGGGTCCGTTACAATGAGCAGTTCTTC.

This chain links TRBV7-3 with TRBJ2-2; 9 bases align to TRBD2. CDR1 is SGHTA, CDR2 FQGTGA, per germline. The CDR3 has 18 amino acids. J gave up 4 bases and V 5 bases, and 14 bases lay outside the gene matches. CDR3 sequence: CASSQTNPGLAGTGELFF. The CDR3 DNA is TGTGCCAGCAGCCAAACAAACCCGGGACTAGCAGGCACCGGGGAGCTGTTTTTT.

This clonotype was counted only a few times. The chain recombines TRBV6-2 or TRBV6-3 with TRBJ2-7; no firm D call. The CDR3 has 12 amino acids. Trimming stripped 4 bases from V and 2 bases from J, with 6 bases between. Germline CDR1 MNHEY, CDR2 SVGEGT. CDR3 bases: TGTGCCAGCAGTTCAATGGCCTACGAGCAGTACGTC. Its translation: CASSSMAYEQYV.

This clonotype was seen more than once but under ten times. The V call is TRBV6-1, the J call TRBJ1-4; no definite D call. The V end lost 6 bases, the J end lost 0 bases, and 11 bases lay between the germline ends. The CDR3 length is 15 residues. The germline V gene encodes CDR1 MNHNS and CDR2 SASEGT. The CDR3 nucleotides read TGTGCCAGCAGCTCAAAAAGTGCAACTAATGAAAAACTGTTTTTT. Amino acid sequence: CASSSKSATNEKLFF.

This clonotype was seen many times. J is TRBJ2-3 and V is TRBV7-2, with D unresolved. Trimming took off 1 base at V and 2 bases at J, with 7 bases between the two ends. The CDR3 runs to 14 residues. The germline CDR1 and CDR2 sequences are SGHTA and FQGNSA. The CDR3 coding sequence is TGTGCCAGCAGCTTAGTACATACCACAGATACGCAGTATTTT. Translation: CASSLVHTTDTQYF.

This clonotype was found a few times. V and J are TRBV29-1 and TRBJ1-1; D call uncertain. The CDR3 runs 11 residues. The germline CDR1 and CDR2 sequences are SQVTM and ANQGSEA. Trimming took 7 bases from V and 4 from J, leaving 10 bases between them. This chain's CDR3 is CSGREFTEAFF. The DNA of the CDR3 is TGCAGCGGGAGGGAGTTCACTGAAGCTTTCTTT. Based on the CDR3 plus reference TRBV29-1 and TRBJ1-1, the full variable domain is SAVISQKPSRDICQRGTSLTIQCQVDSQVTMMFWYRQQPGQSLTLIATANQGSEATYESGFVIDKFPISRPNLTFSTLTVSNMSPEDSSIYLCSGREFTEAFFGQGTRLTVV.

V gene TRBV10-1 combines with J gene TRBJ2-5, with 11 bases fitting TRBD2. The CDR3 covers 13 residues. CDR1 is WNHNN and CDR2 is SYGVQD in the germline V gene (reference sequence). V gave up 8 bases and J gave up 3 bases; unmatched junction bases: 2. CDR3 DNA: TGCGCCAGCCAACTAGCGGGGGAAGAGACCCAGTACTTC. This encodes CASQLAGEETQYF.

This clonotype has at least ten counts. The chain has TRBV5-5 and TRBJ1-1; D is unresolved. Germline-derived CDR1 and CDR2 are SGHKS and YYEKEE (reference sequence). Trimming removed 2 bases at V and 3 bases at J, with 5 bases between. This CDR3 region has 12 residues. CDR3 in DNA: TGTGCCAGCAGCTTTGAGGACACTGAAGCTTTCTTT. As protein: CASSFEDTEAFF.

This clonotype was counted a few times. This chain connects TRBV28 to TRBJ2-7; 7 positions agree with TRBD1. The length of the CDR3 is 14 residues. CDR1 is MDHEN, CDR2 SYDVKM, per germline. Trimming cost V 5 bases and J 4 bases; bases outside gene matches: 8. This CDR3 reads CASSLGTVPYEQYV. For the CDR3, the DNA is TGTGCCAGCAGTCTTGGGACAGTCCCGTACGAGCAGTACGTC.

This clonotype was seen only a few times. This CDR3 is CAITNNPGPNTEAFF. In nucleotides, the CDR3 is TGTGCCATCACGAATAATCCGGGTCCGAACACTGAAGCTTTCTTT. This chain joins TRBV10-3 and TRBJ1-1; no clear D gene. V was trimmed by 7 bases and J by 1 base, leaving 16 bases between them. Per the germline V gene, CDR1 is ENHRY and CDR2 is SYGVKD. The CDR3 sequence is 15 residues long.

The chain is built from TRBV6-5 and TRBJ1-6; D ambiguous. The germline V gene encodes CDR1 MNHEY and CDR2 SVGAGI. This CDR3 is 16 amino acids long. Trimming took 0 bases from V and 7 from J, leaving 13 bases between them. CDR3 nucleotide sequence: TGTGCCAGCAGTTACTCTGTCAACTATCCAAATTCACCCCTCCACTTT. Translating gives CASSYSVNYPNSPLHF.

About this clonotype: A read error may be the cause here, since a much bigger clone is one base away. The chain carries TRBV7-2 and TRBJ1-2, with D hard to call. This CDR3 comprises 13 residues. The V end lost 2 bases, the J end lost 3 bases, and 7 bases lay between the germline ends. Germline loops: CDR1 SGHTA, CDR2 FQGNSA. The CDR3 DNA follows: TGTGCCAGCAGCTTACAGTGGGACTATGGCTACACCTTC. This encodes CASSLQWDYGYTF.

This clonotype came up a few times. V usage is TRBV5-6 and J usage is TRBJ2-7; 9 positions match TRBD1. CDR3 length equals 14 residues. Germline V gene sequence: CDR1 SGHDT, CDR2 YYEEEE. V shed 5 bases and J 4 bases; nucleotides not matched to a gene: 7. DNA of the CDR3: TGTGCCAGCAGGAAAAGGGACAGGGTTTACGAGCAGTACGTC. It is translated as CASRKRDRVYEQYV.